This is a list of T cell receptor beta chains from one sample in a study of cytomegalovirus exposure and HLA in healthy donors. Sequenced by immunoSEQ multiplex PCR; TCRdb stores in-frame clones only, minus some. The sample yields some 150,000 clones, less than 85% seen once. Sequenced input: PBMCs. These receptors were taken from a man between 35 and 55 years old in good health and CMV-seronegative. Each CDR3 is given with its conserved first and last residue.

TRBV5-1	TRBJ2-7	CASREGTGEAYEQYF
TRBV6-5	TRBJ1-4	CASGSGTGGKLFF
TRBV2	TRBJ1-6	CASSEQGLSPLHF
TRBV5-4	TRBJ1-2	CASSVRQDYGYTF
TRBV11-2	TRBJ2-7	CASSLGGTGVEQYF
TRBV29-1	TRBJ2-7	CSVAQASYEQYF
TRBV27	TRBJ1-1	CASSLHRVDTEAFF
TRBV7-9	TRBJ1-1	CSSSFDRNTEAFF
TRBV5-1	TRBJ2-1	CASSRGLAGEQFF
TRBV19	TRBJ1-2	CASTAGGYGYTF
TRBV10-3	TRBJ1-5	CAISEPGQPQHF
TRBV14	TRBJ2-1	CASSPEVWTGGYNEQFF
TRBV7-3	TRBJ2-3	CASSSNPATGADTQYF
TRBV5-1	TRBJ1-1	CASSFQSNTEAFF
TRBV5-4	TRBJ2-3	CASSVRGHLDTQYF
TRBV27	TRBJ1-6	CASSRTGNSPLHF
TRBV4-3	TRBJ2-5	CASSQEGLAEETQYF
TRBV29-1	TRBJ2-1	CSVVESNEQFF
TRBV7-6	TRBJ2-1	CASSLEGAYNEQFF
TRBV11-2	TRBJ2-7	CASSYRQTYEQYF
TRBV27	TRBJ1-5	CASSLGGEGQPQHF
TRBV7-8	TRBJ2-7	CASSLGPDGYEQYF
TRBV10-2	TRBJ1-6	CASSEVTDGNSPLHF